This T cell receptor (beta chain) was observed in a study of shared clonotypes between healthy human individuals. Study findings and constraints: Investigators expected sequencing depth to affect clonotype sharing among donors.

Germline V gene sequence: CDR1 SGHRS, CDR2 YFSETQ. Trimming removed 0 bases from V and 4 bases from J, with 3 bases in between. The CDR3 totals 12 residues. Deep-level settings were used for running the assay. Data came from immunoSEQ multiplex PCR; TCRdb stores just in-frame clones and leaves some out. The data show 2 million to 2.5 million clones, with roughly 95% seen just once and around 0.13% held by the top ten. A remark on this clone: Its target is unknown. Other DNA sequences within the sample encode an identical CDR3.

The sequencing input was naive CD4+ T cells sorted from blood. The subset here: CD45RA+ positively selected. The clonotype comes from a man younger than 35 in good health. V gene TRBV5-1 combines with J gene TRBJ2-3; D is unclear. The CDR3: CASSLAPDTQYF. The CDR3 nucleotides read TGCGCCAGCAGCTTGGCTCCAGATACGCAGTATTTT. Filled out from reference TRBV5-1 and TRBJ2-3, the complete variable domain reads KAGVTQTPRYLIKTRGQQVTLSCSPISGHRSVSWYQQTPGQGLQFLFEYFSETQRNKGNFPGRFSGRQFSNSRSEMNVSTLELGDSALYLCASSLAPDTQYFGPGTRLTVL.